Detailed here is one T cell receptor (beta chain). The time point here: patch test 1, 2 weeks after DPC sensitization. Treatment specified: therapeutic diphenylcyclopropenone sensitization with weekly scalp DPC. The entry originates in a study of human T cells and chemical hapten exposure. In the study overall: Sensitization applied 2% DPC to about 2 cm by about 2 cm of upper inner arm skin.

The ends were cut back, 3 bases at V and 0 bases at J, with 11 bases in the middle. The V gene's germline CDR1 is KGHSH and CDR2 LQKENI. The CDR3 contains 15 residues. TCRdb independently ran MiXCR on the RACE reads; one entry per CDR3 protein. The sample records just under 350,000 distinct CDR3 sequences, 6% to 8.5% being singletons. The origin of this receptor is a woman under 30 with alopecia areata. Some clones in this sample may be carry-over from other donors' samples. The genes are TRBV18 and TRBJ1-1, with TRBD1 as a possible D gene (5 bases). The source was whole blood, collected in connection with sensitization to the hapten diphenylcyclopropenone (DPC). This CDR3 is CASSPSAGLNTEAFF. DNA of the CDR3: TGTGCCAGCTCACCTTCGGCAGGGTTGAACACTGAAGCTTTCTTT. Variable domain in full (rest from reference TRBV18 and TRBJ1-1): NAGVMQNPRHLVRRRGQEARLRCSPMKGHSHVYWYRQLPEEGLKFMVYLQKENIIDESGMPKERFSAEFPKEGPSILRIQQVVRGDSAAYFCASSPSAGLNTEAFFGQGTRLTVV.